This TCR beta chain was sequenced in a study of blood T cell repertoires in COVID-19. This clone was picked up one time. Seattle's cohort entered during active infection and was followed longitudinally. Germline V gene data show CDR1 as KGHDR and CDR2 as SFDVKD. J lost 3 bases, V lost 1 base, and 1 base had no gene match. This CDR3 has 15 amino acids. Some clones are missing from TCRdb's copy, which holds only in-frame ones; the method was immunoSEQ multiplex PCR. The table records about 80,000 clones, over 75% of them present only once. This sequence was found in a man aged 45-60 years with COVID-19, enrolled during active disease. This chain joins TRBV24-1 and TRBJ2-3; 9 bases are shared with TRBD1. Sequencing was carried out using peripheral blood. The CDR3 coding sequence is TGTGCCACCAGTGATTTCGGACAGGGGACAGATACGCAGTATTTT. Translating gives CATSDFGQGTDTQYF.